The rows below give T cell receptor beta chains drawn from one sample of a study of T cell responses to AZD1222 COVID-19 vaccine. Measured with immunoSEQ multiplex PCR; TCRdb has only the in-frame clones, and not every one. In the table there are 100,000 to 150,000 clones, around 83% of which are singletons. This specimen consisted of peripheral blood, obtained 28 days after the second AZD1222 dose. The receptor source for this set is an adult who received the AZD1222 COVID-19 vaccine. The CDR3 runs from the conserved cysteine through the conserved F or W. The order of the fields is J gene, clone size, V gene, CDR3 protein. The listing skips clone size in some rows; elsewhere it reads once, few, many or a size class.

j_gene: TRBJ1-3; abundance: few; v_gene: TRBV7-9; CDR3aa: CASSTSRDRLSGNTIYF
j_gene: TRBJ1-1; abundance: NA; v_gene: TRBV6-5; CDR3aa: CASIPGGPVREAFF
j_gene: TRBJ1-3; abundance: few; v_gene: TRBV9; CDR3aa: CASSVDRDSGNTIYF
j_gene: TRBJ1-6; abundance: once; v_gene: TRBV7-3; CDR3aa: CASSLRSGAGDNSPLHF
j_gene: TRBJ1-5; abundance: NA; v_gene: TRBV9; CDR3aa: CASSVAAINQPQHF
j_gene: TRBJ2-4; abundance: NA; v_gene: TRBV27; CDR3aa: CASSSGGSGLLAKNIQYF
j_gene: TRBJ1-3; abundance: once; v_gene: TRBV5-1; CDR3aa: CASSLGRPLTSGNTIYF
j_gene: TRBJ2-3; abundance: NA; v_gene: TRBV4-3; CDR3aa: CASSPQRGQGGDTQYF
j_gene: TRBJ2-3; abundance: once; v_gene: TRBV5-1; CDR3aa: CASSFTGTTTDTQYF
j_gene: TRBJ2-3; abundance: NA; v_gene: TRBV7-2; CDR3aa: CASSLDRGDTQYF
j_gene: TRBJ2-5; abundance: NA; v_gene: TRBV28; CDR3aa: CASSGGGGARETQYF
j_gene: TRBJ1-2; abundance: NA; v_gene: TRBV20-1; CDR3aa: CSAPRPLGYTF
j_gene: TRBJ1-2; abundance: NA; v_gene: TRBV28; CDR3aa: CASGQWDYGYTF
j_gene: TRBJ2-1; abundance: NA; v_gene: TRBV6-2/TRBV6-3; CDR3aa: CASSGGLAGSSYNEQFF
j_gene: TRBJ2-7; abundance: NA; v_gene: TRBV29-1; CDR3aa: CSDSYEQYF
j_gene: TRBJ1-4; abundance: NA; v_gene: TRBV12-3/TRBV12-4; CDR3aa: CASRLGEKLFF
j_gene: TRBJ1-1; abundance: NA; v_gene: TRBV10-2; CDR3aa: CASSESTKHGTEAFF
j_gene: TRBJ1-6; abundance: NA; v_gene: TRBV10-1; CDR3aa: CASSVSESSYNSPLHF
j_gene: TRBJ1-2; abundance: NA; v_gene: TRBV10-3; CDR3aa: CAISASRDRGGGYTF
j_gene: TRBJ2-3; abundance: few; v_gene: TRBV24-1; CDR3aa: CATSDPVRGVADTQYF
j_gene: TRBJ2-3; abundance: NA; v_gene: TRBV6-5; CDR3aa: CASSPGLALDTQYF
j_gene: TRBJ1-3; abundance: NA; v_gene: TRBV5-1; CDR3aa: CASSLESGSSGNTIYF
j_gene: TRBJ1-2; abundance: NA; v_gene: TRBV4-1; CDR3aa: CASSQGSDGYTF
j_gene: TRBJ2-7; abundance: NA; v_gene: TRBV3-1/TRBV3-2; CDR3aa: CASSQVQATEQYF
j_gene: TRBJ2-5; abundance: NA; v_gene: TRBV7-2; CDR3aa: CASSSRGAGSTETQYF
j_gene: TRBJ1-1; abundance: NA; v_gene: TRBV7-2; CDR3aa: CASSLARATEAFF
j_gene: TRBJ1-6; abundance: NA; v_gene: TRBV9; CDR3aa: CASSVGLISYNSPLHF
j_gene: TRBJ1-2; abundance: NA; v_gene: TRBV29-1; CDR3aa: CSVTTGLNYGYTF
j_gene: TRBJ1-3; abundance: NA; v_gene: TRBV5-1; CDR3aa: CASSTVGGSGNTIYF
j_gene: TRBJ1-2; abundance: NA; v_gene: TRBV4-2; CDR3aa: CASSQQDRGDDGYTF
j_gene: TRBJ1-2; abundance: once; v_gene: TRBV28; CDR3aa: CASSLPGINYGYTF
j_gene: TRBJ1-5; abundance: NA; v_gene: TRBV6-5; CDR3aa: CASSWGTGADGPQHF